This entry describes one T cell receptor beta chain. The sample belongs to a study of blood T cell repertoires in COVID-19. V was pared by 5 bases and J by 5 bases, with 13 bases of the junction left unmatched. The germline V gene has CDR1 MNHEY and CDR2 SMNVEV (reference sequence). This CDR3 has 17 amino acids. Here immunoSEQ multiplex PCR was the method, and the copy in TCRdb shows in-frame clones only, minus some. The sample holds roughly 140,000 clones, roughly 79% seen once. The chain uses TRBV27 and TRBJ2-4; TRBD2 matches 9 bases. The clonotype comes from a human donor with acute or convalescent COVID-19. The donor label of this sample is uncertain. Sequencing was done on a sample of peripheral blood. The CDR3: CASSPSSSGARENIQYF. CDR3 bases: TGTGCCAGCAGTCCCTCCTCTAGCGGGGCAAGGGAAAACATTCAGTACTTC.